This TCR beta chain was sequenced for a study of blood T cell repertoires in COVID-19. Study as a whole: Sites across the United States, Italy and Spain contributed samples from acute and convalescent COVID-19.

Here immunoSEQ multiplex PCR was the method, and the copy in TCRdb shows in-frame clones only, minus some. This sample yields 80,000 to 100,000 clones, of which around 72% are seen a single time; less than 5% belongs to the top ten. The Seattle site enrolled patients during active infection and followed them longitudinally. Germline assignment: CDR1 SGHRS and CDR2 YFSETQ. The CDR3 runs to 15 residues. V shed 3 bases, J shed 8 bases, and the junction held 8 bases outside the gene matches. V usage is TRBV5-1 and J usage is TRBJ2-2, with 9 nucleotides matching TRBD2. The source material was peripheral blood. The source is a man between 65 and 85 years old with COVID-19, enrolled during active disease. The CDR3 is CASSSLAGEVGELFF. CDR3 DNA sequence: TGCGCCAGCAGCTCCTTAGCGGGAGAGGTGGGGGAGCTGTTTTTT.